These 14 T cell receptor beta chains were sequenced from one sample in a study of shared clonotypes between healthy human individuals. This table comes from immunoSEQ multiplex PCR, and its TCRdb copy is limited to in-frame clones, with some not included. Found here are around 1.5 million clones, nearly 99% of them singletons; the top ten hold approximately 0.45%. The source material was naive CD4+ T cells sorted from blood. Sample subset: CD45RA+ positively selected. These receptors were collected from a man under 40 in good health.

On this clone itself: Within the sample, other DNA sequences also encode this same CDR3. The genes are TRBV18 and TRBJ1-4, with TRBD1 as a possible D gene (5 bases). There are 15 residues in the CDR3. Germline V gene sequence: CDR1 KGHSH, CDR2 LQKENI. Trimming pared 0 bases from V and 4 bases from J, leaving 9 bases between. This CDR3 reads CASSPPGGSNEKLFF. The CDR3, as DNA: TGTGCCAGCTCACCACCCGGGGGGAGTAATGAAAAACTGTTTTTT. Looking up the rest from reference TRBV18 and TRBJ1-4 gives the full variable domain: NAGVMQNPRHLVRRRGQEARLRCSPMKGHSHVYWYRQLPEEGLKFMVYLQKENIIDESGMPKERFSAEFPKEGPSILRIQQVVRGDSAAYFCASSPPGGSNEKLFFGSGTQLSVL.

The V call is TRBV15, the J call TRBJ2-7; the match to TRBD2 covers 10 bases. Trimming cost V 4 bases and J 1 base; bases outside gene matches: 4. The germline gives CDR1 LNHNV, CDR2 YYDKDF (reference sequence). This CDR3 has 15 amino acids. The CDR3 bases are TGTGCCACCAGCAACCTAGCGGGAGTTTCCTACGAGCAGTACTTC. It encodes CATSNLAGVSYEQYF.

CDR3 protein: CASSLDGFGDTQYF. Written as DNA, the CDR3 is TGTGCCAGCAGCTTGGATGGGTTTGGAGATACGCAGTATTTT. V gene TRBV5-8 combines with J gene TRBJ2-3, with D uncertain. In germline, CDR1 is SGHTS, CDR2 YDEGEE. The CDR3 consists of 14 residues. Trimming stripped 0 bases from V and 5 bases from J, with 10 bases between. Variable domain in full (rest from reference TRBV5-8 and TRBJ2-3): EAGVTQSPTHLIKTRGQQATLRCSPISGHTSVYWYQQALGLGLQFLLWYDEGEERNRGNFPPRFSGRQFPNYSSELNVNALELEDSALYLCASSLDGFGDTQYFGPGTRLTVL.

The chain combines TRBV28 with TRBJ1-2, with 7 bases that match TRBD1. Trimming cost V 8 bases and J 5 bases; bases outside gene matches: 8. CDR1 is MDHEN and CDR2 is SYDVKM in the germline V gene. The CDR3 runs 13 residues. The CDR3 DNA reads TGTGCCAGCGGGCAGACAGGGATGTATGGCTACACCTTC. Encoded protein: CASGQTGMYGYTF.

V and J are TRBV7-9 and TRBJ2-7, with D unclear. The CDR3 sequence is 17 residues long. V lost 8 bases, J lost 3 bases, and 26 bases lay in between. Germline CDR1 is SEHNR and CDR2 is FQNEAQ (reference sequence). The CDR3 nucleotides are TGTGCCAGCCCACGGGTCGTGGCTTCCACTCGGCTCTACGAGCAGTACTTC. Amino acid sequence: CASPRVVASTRLYEQYF.

This clone showed up just once. The V gene is TRBV11-2, the J gene TRBJ2-7; D is unresolved. This CDR3 has 11 amino acids. CDR1 SGHAT and CDR2 FQNNGV come from the germline V gene. V gave up 3 bases and J gave up 5 bases, with 5 bases separating them. This chain's CDR3 is CASSFLDEQYF. The CDR3, as DNA: TGTGCCAGCAGCTTCCTCGACGAGCAGTACTTC. The full variable domain, completed using reference TRBV11-2 and TRBJ2-7, is EAGVAQSPRYKIIEKRQSVAFWCNPISGHATLYWYQQILGQGPKLLIQFQNNGVVDDSQLPKDRFSAERLKGVDSTLKIQPAKLEDSAVYLCASSFLDEQYFGPGTRLTVT.

This rearrangement joins TRBV2 to TRBJ2-7; D gene unclear. The germline gives CDR1 SNHLY, CDR2 FYNNEI. This CDR3 comprises 14 residues. V was clipped by 7 bases and J by 2 bases, with 15 bases between them. The CDR3 sequence: CASITTLGPYEQYF. The CDR3, as DNA: TGTGCCAGCATTACCACCCTAGGGCCCTACGAGCAGTACTTC.

The chain links TRBV14 to TRBJ2-1; 7 bases line up with TRBD1. V was clipped by 2 bases and J by 1 base; unmatched bases: 5. The CDR3 is 16 residues long. Germline values: CDR1 SGHDN, CDR2 FVKESK. CDR3 nucleotide sequence: TGTGCCAGCAGCCAACGACAGGGTTTGTCCTACAATGAGCAGTTCTTC. Its protein product is CASSQRQGLSYNEQFF. Supplemented by reference TRBV14 and TRBJ2-1, the full variable domain reads EAGVTQFPSHSVIEKGQTVTLRCDPISGHDNLYWYRRVMGKEIKFLLHFVKESKQDESGMPNNRFLAERTGGTYSTLKVQPAELEDSGVYFCASSQRQGLSYNEQFFGPGTRLTVL.

This clone has just one count. The chain recombines TRBV5-4 with TRBJ2-1; D is perhaps TRBD2 (5 bases). CDR3 length: 15 amino acids. Germline V gives CDR1 SGHNT, CDR2 YYREEE (reference sequence). V gave up 5 bases and J gave up 4 bases, with 16 bases separating them. The CDR3 is CASSSRPSGYNEQFF. The CDR3 DNA follows: TGTGCCAGCAGTTCAAGGCCCAGCGGATACAATGAGCAGTTCTTC.

This chain joins TRBV6-1 and TRBJ1-4; 8 bases fit TRBD1. Germline V gene data show CDR1 as MNHNS and CDR2 as SASEGT. With 7 bases clipped from V and 7 bases from J, the junction kept 8 bases outside the gene matches. The CDR3 is made up of 14 amino acids. CDR3 sequence reads: CASTRGTGFEKLFF. The DNA of the CDR3 is TGTGCCAGCACGAGGGGGACAGGATTTGAAAAACTGTTTTTT.

The chain combines TRBV5-1 with TRBJ2-1; TRBD1 agrees at 9 bases. CDR1 and CDR2 from the germline V gene are SGHRS and YFSETQ. V gave up 4 bases and J gave up 2 bases; unmatched junction bases: 7. The CDR3 spans 16 residues. In DNA, the CDR3 is TGCGCCAGCAGCCCGCAGGGACAGGGTGCCTACAATGAGCAGTTCTTC. This gives the protein CASSPQGQGAYNEQFF.

This clone was seen just once. As DNA, the CDR3 is TGTGCCAGCAGTGTAGCGACCCAAGAGACCCAGTACTTC. It specifies CASSVATQETQYF. The chain carries TRBV2 and TRBJ2-5, with D perhaps TRBD2 (5 bases). The germline CDR1 and CDR2 sequences are SNHLY and FYNNEI. V shed 4 bases and J shed 1 base, with 7 bases lying between them. The CDR3 covers 13 residues.

The chain is built from TRBV6-6 and TRBJ2-2; D possibly corresponds to TRBD1 (7 bases). The CDR3 extends over 16 amino acids. Trimming took off 6 bases at V and 7 bases at J, with 21 bases between the two ends. Germline CDR1 is MNHNY and CDR2 is SVGAGI (reference sequence). The CDR3 loop is CASRRGIQGFGGELFF. The DNA of the CDR3 is TGTGCCAGCAGGCGGGGAATACAGGGGTTCGGCGGGGAGCTGTTTTTT.

The chain has TRBV5-1 and TRBJ2-1; 11 bases are a match to TRBD1. V shed 4 bases, J shed 3 bases, and the junction held 9 bases outside the gene matches. Germline-derived CDR1 and CDR2 are SGHRS and YFSETQ. The CDR3 runs to 17 residues. The DNA for the CDR3 is TGCGCCAGCAGCAGCGGGCGGGACAGGGGGTTCTACAATGAGCAGTTCTTC. Its protein product is CASSSGRDRGFYNEQFF.